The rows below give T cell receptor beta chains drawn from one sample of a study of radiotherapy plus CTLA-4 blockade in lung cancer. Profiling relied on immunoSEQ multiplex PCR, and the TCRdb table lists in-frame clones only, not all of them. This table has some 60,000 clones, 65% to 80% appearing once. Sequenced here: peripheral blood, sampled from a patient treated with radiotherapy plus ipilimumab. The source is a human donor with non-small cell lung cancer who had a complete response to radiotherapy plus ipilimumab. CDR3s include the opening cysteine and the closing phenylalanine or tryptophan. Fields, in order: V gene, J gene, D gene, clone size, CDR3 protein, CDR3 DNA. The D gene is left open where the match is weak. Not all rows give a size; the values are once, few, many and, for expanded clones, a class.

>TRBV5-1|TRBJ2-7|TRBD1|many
CASSTGGISYEQYF
TGCGCCAGCAGTACAGGGGGAATTTCCTACGAGCAGTACTTC
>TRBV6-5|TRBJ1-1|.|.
CASSYRQIGEAFF
TGTGCCAGCAGTTATCGACAGATCGGAGAAGCTTTCTTT
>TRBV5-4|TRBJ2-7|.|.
CASSWDTRYEQYF
TGTGCCAGCAGCTGGGACACACGCTACGAGCAGTACTTC
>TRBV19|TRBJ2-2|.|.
CASIGRGNTGELFF
TGTGCCAGTATCGGCAGGGGGAACACCGGGGAGCTGTTTTTT
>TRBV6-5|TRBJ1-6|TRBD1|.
CASSYSGTGVSPLHF
TGTGCCAGCAGTTACTCGGGGACAGGGGTTTCACCCCTCCACTTT
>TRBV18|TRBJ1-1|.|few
CASSSSEGRNTEAFF
TGTGCCAGCTCGTCGTCGGAGGGTCGGAACACTGAAGCTTTCTTT
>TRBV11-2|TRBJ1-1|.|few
CASSLEAGRTEAFF
TGTGCCAGCAGCTTAGAGGCGGGCCGGACTGAAGCTTTCTTT
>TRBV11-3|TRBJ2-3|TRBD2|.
CASGLWREPDTQYF
TGTGCCAGCGGCCTTTGGCGGGAGCCAGATACGCAGTATTTT
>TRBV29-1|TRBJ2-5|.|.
CSVESRERWETQYF
TGCAGCGTTGAATCACGGGAACGGTGGGAGACCCAGTACTTC
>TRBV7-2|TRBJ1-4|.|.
CASSLVAGSNEKLFF
TGTGCCAGCAGCTTAGTGGCGGGGAGCAATGAAAAACTGTTTTTT
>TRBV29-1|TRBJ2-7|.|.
CSVDEEGWDEQYF
TGCAGCGTTGATGAGGAGGGCTGGGACGAGCAGTACTTC
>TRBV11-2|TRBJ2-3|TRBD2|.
CASSLSLAVSTDTQYF
TGTGCCAGCAGCTTATCACTAGCGGTGAGCACAGATACGCAGTATTTT
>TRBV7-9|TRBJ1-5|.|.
CASSLAPSDQPQHF
TGTGCCAGCAGCTTAGCCCCTTCCGATCAGCCCCAGCATTTT
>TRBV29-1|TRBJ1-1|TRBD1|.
CSVGGQAPEAFF
TGCAGCGTTGGCGGACAGGCCCCTGAAGCTTTCTTT
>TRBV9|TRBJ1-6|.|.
CASSVADRPSYNSPLHF
TGTGCCAGCAGCGTAGCTGACAGGCCCTCCTATAATTCACCCCTCCACTTT
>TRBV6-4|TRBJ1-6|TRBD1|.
CASRTGSSYNSPLHF
TGTGCCAGCAGGACAGGGAGTTCCTATAATTCACCCCTCCACTTT
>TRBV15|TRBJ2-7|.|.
CATSRGGVRGEQYF
TGTGCCACCAGCAGAGGGGGGGTGAGGGGCGAGCAGTACTTC
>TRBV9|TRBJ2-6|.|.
CASSPHGGAGANVLTF
TGTGCCAGCAGCCCTCATGGAGGGGCTGGGGCCAACGTCCTGACTTTC
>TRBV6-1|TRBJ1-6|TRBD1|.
CASLPTGDSPLHF
TGTGCCAGCCTCCCCACAGGGGATTCACCCCTCCACTTT
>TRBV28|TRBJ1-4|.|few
CASSSSQGIIPDEKLFF
TGTGCCAGCAGTTCTTCCCAGGGGATAATCCCCGATGAAAAACTGTTTTTT
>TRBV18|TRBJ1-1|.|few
CASSAGDEAFF
TGTGCCAGCTCTGCAGGGGATGAAGCTTTCTTT
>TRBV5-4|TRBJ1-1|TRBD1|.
CASGDRGRWNTEAFF
TGTGCCAGTGGTGACAGGGGGAGATGGAACACTGAAGCTTTCTTT
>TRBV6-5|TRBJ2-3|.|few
CASSATGSGTQYF
TGTGCCAGCAGTGCAACAGGGTCGGGAACGCAGTATTTT
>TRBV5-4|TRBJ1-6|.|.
CASSFMGGGPPLHF
TGTGCCAGCAGCTTTATGGGGGGAGGGCCACCCCTCCACTTT
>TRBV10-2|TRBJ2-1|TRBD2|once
CASSGTSGGRSYNEQFF
TGCGCCAGCAGTGGGACTAGCGGGGGTAGGTCCTACAATGAGCAGTTCTTC
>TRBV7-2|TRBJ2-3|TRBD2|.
CASSLLAGGGTDTQYF
TGTGCCAGCAGCTTGCTAGCGGGAGGGGGCACAGATACGCAGTATTTT
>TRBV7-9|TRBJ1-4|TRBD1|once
CASSTRTGTNEKLFF
TGTGCCAGCAGCACCCGGACAGGAACTAATGAAAAACTGTTTTTT
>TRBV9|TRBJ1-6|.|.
CASSVVQENSPLHF
TGTGCCAGCAGCGTAGTACAGGAAAATTCACCCCTCCACTTT
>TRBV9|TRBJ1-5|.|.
CASSVEGGGQPQHF
TGTGCCAGCAGCGTAGAAGGGGGGGGTCAGCCCCAGCATTTT
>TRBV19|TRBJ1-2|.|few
CATRHLSDYGYTF
TGTGCCACTCGACACTTGTCGGACTATGGCTACACCTTC
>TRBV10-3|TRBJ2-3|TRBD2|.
CAITGGGTDTQYF
TGTGCCATCACGGGCGGGGGGACAGATACGCAGTATTTT
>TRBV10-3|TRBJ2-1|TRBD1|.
CATFEGQGAYEQFF
TGTGCCACTTTCGAAGGACAGGGGGCATACGAGCAGTTCTTC
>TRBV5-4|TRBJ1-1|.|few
CASSLGQRLNTEAFF
TGTGCCAGCAGCTTAGGTCAGCGCCTGAACACTGAAGCTTTCTTT
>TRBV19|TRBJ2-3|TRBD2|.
CASSPGLAGSTDTQYF
TGTGCCAGTAGTCCAGGACTAGCGGGATCCACAGATACGCAGTATTTT
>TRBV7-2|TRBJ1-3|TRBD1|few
CASSLLPGTGGQNTIYF
TGTGCCAGCAGCTTACTCCCCGGAACAGGGGGCCAAAACACCATATATTTT
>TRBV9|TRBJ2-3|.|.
CASSVNSNTDTQYF
TGTGCCAGCAGCGTGAACTCCAACACAGATACGCAGTATTTT
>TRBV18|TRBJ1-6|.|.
CASSLDGNYNSPLHF
TGTGCCAGCTCGTTGGACGGGAACTATAATTCACCCCTCCACTTT
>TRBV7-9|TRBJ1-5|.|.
CASSLTGGAEQPQHF
TGTGCCAGCAGCCTTACGGGGGGCGCAGAGCAGCCCCAGCATTTT
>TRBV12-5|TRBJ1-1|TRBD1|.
CASGDRDSTPNAEAFF
TGTGCTAGTGGTGACCGGGACAGTACGCCCAACGCTGAAGCTTTCTTT
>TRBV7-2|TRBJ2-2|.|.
CASSSNTAGELFF
TGTGCCAGCAGCTCGAATACAGCCGGGGAGCTGTTTTTT
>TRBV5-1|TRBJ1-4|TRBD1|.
CASSLGDRATNEKLFF
TGCGCCAGCAGCTTGGGAGACAGGGCAACTAATGAAAAACTGTTTTTT
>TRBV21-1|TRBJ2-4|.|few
CASSKARRGHIPSVSENIQYF
TGTGCCAGCAGCAAAGCAAGGAGAGGGCATATCCCCTCTGTGAGTGAAAACATTCAGTACTTC
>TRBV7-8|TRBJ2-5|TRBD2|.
CASSFPGGETQYF
TGTGCCAGCAGCTTTCCGGGGGGGGAGACCCAGTACTTC
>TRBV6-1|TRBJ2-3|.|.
CASSERLTQYF
TGTGCCAGCAGTGAGAGGCTCACGCAGTATTTT
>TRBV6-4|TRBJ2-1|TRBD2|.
CASSDSKREGRVEQFF
TGTGCCAGCAGTGACTCAAAGCGGGAGGGCCGGGTTGAGCAGTTCTTC
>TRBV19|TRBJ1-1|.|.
CASSIGREDTEAFF
TGTGCCAGTAGTATCGGCAGGGAGGACACTGAAGCTTTCTTT
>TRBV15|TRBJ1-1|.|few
CATSRGGRTVNTEAFF
TGTGCCACCAGCAGAGGGGGCCGGACGGTAAACACTGAAGCTTTCTTT
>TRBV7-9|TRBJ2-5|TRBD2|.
CASSLEPPEREGLETQYF
TGTGCCAGCAGCTTAGAGCCCCCTGAGCGGGAGGGATTAGAGACCCAGTACTTC
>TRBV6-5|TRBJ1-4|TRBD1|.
CASSRGLGEKLFF
TGTGCCAGCAGCAGGGGGTTAGGAGAAAAACTGTTTTTT
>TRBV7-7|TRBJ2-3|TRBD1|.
CASSLQTGADTQYF
TGTGCTAGCAGCTTACAGACAGGGGCAGATACGCAGTATTTT
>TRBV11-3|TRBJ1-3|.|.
CASSQRDRSGNTIYF
TGTGCCAGCAGCCAGCGGGATAGGTCTGGAAACACCATATATTTT
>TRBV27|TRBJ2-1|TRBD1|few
CASSFWTGDNEQFF
TGTGCCAGCAGTTTCTGGACAGGGGATAATGAGCAGTTCTTC
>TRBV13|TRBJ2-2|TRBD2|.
CASSSGLASTGELFF
TGTGCCAGCAGCTCTGGACTAGCGTCCACCGGGGAGCTGTTTTTT